This T cell receptor (beta chain) is from a study of cytomegalovirus exposure and HLA in healthy donors. Broader study findings: Rarity held for most TCR sequences, but there were some public TCRs that occurred in many donors. Cytomegalovirus-associated status was assigned to some 160 TCR beta chains. In a later analysis, first-cohort TCR clusters were found to tend to co-occur in the approximately 110 validation repertoires.

Method: immunoSEQ multiplex PCR; TCRdb's copy keeps in-frame clones and lacks some. The sample has about 65,000 clones, 92% seen once. Trimming cost V 1 base and J 2 bases, with 11 bases left between them. Germline values: CDR1 SGHVS, CDR2 FQNEAQ. This CDR3 region has 15 residues. Concerning this clone itself: Its target is not known.

The sequencing input was PBMCs. The receptor comes from a woman younger than 35 in good health and CMV-seronegative. The chain employs TRBV7-8 and TRBJ1-2; D is perhaps TRBD1 (5 bases). DNA for the CDR3: TGTGCCAGCAGCTTAGTGTCAGGGCCGAACTATGGCTACACCTTC. Translating gives CASSLVSGPNYGYTF.